This T cell receptor (beta chain) came from a study of blood T cell repertoires in COVID-19. Across the whole study: Collection of acute and convalescent COVID-19 samples took place in the United States, Italy and Spain.

V trimming: 3 bases; J trimming: 3 bases; junction bases outside the gene matches: 7. Germline V gene lookup returns CDR1 SQVTM and CDR2 ANQGSEA. The CDR3 extends over 14 amino acids. This clone was detected a few times. Sequenced by immunoSEQ multiplex PCR; TCRdb stores in-frame clones only, minus some. This sample has a few hundred thousand clones, with more than 90% found just once. Sample: peripheral blood. The chain recombines TRBV29-1 with TRBJ2-7; 8 bases fit TRBD2. The sequence was obtained from a person aged 18-30 years with COVID-19, enrolled during active disease. The CDR3 bases are TGCAGCGTTGAGGCGGGAGGCCCCTACTACGAGCAGTACTTC. It translates to CSVEAGGPYYEQYF.